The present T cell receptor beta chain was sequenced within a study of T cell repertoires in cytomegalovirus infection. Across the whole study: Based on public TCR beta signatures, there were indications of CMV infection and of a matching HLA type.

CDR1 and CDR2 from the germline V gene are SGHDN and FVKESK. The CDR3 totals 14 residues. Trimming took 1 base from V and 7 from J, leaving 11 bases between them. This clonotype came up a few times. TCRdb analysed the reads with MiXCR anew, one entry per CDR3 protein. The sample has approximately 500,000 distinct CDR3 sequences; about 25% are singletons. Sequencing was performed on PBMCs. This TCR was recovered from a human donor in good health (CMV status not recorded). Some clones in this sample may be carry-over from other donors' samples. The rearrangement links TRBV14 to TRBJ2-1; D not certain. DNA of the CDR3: TGTGCCAGCAGCCAAGGGGTAGTAGGGAATGAGCAGTTCTTC. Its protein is CASSQGVVGNEQFF.